One and the same sample provided the 28 T cell receptor beta chains below, sequenced in a study of T cell changes during pregnancy in multiple sclerosis. The protocol was immunoSEQ multiplex PCR, while the TCRdb copy is restricted to in-frame clones and leaves out a portion. The sample carries about 60,000 clones, 93% recorded once. The material was peripheral blood, obtained after pregnancy. These receptors came from a female donor with multiple sclerosis, enrolled in a pregnancy study.

This sequence joins TRBV2 and TRBJ2-5, with 11 positions matching TRBD2. V was clipped by 6 bases and J by 4 bases; unmatched bases: 7. CDR3 length: 15 residues. Germline V gene data show CDR1 as SNHLY and CDR2 as FYNNEI. The CDR3 region has the DNA TGTGCCAGCAGCCAACTAGCGGGAGCATTAGAGACCCAGTACTTC. Protein product: CASSQLAGALETQYF.

The J gene is TRBJ2-7, the V gene TRBV27; 8 bases agree with TRBD1. Germline trimming cut 1 base from V and 6 bases from J; bases unmatched to any gene: 11. The length of the CDR3 is 16 residues. Looked up from germline, CDR1 is MNHEY and CDR2 is SMNVEV (reference sequence). The CDR3 reads CASSLLLGQGIGEQYF. Written as DNA, the CDR3 is TGTGCCAGCAGTTTATTATTAGGACAGGGCATCGGCGAGCAGTACTTC.

The V call is TRBV5-8, the J call TRBJ1-1; D not certain. The CDR3 contains 15 residues. The germline V and J ends were trimmed by 4 bases and 1 base, with 14 bases remaining between them. Germline V lookup: CDR1 SGHTS, CDR2 YDEGEE. CDR3 in DNA: TGTGCCAGCAGCCTGGGAGGCTTTGGGAACACTGAAGCTTTCTTT. Protein product: CASSLGGFGNTEAFF.

The CDR3 protein is CASIPWGGPREQYF. The CDR3 coding sequence is TGTGCCAGCATTCCCTGGGGGGGGCCTAGGGAGCAGTACTTC. The chain links TRBV28 to TRBJ2-7, with D perhaps TRBD2 (7 bases). The germline CDR1 and CDR2 sequences are MDHEN and SYDVKM. Between the trimmed V and J ends, which lost 7 bases and 7 bases, there was a span of 20 bases. The CDR3 runs 14 residues.

V and J are TRBV27 and TRBJ2-7, with 9 bases aligning to TRBD2. CDR3 length: 13 amino acids. Germline V gene data show CDR1 as MNHEY and CDR2 as SMNVEV (reference sequence). Losses at the gene ends were 5 bases for V and 6 bases for J; bases not matched to a gene: 5. The CDR3: CASSAGGSLEQYF. CDR3 sequence (DNA): TGTGCCAGCAGTGCGGGGGGGAGCCTCGAGCAGTACTTC.

The chain is built from TRBV19 and TRBJ2-1, with TRBD2 matching over 9 bases. This CDR3 has 17 residues. The germline V gene has CDR1 LNHDA and CDR2 SQIVND (reference sequence). With 3 bases clipped from V and 4 bases from J, the junction kept 10 bases outside the gene matches. The CDR3 DNA is TGTGCCAGTAGTATTATATCCCCTAGCGGGATATACAATGAGCAGTTCTTC. Translation gives CASSIISPSGIYNEQFF.

The genes are TRBV6-5 and TRBJ1-1, with D perhaps TRBD1 (5 bases). Germline assignment: CDR1 MNHEY and CDR2 SVGAGI. The CDR3 is 15 residues long. V lost 1 base, J lost 1 base, and 10 bases lay in between. The CDR3 DNA reads as TGTGCCAGCAGTTACTTCGCCCAGGGGAACACTGAAGCTTTCTTT. Translation: CASSYFAQGNTEAFF.

V gene TRBV7-9 combines with J gene TRBJ2-7, with 7 nucleotides matching TRBD2. The CDR3 loop spans 15 amino acids. Germline trimming cut 1 base from V and 2 bases from J; bases unmatched to any gene: 5. Germline CDR1 and CDR2: SEHNR and FQNEAQ (reference sequence). This CDR3 reads CASSLVSGKPYEQYF. In DNA, the CDR3 is TGTGCCAGCAGCTTAGTCAGCGGGAAGCCCTACGAGCAGTACTTC.

V gene TRBV4-3 combines with J gene TRBJ1-5; no reliable D call. The CDR3 covers 14 residues. V lost 0 bases and J lost 4, with 7 bases in between. Germline CDR1 LGHNA, CDR2 YSLEER. The CDR3 loop reads CASSQERVNQPQHF. The CDR3 DNA sequence: TGCGCCAGCAGCCAAGAGAGGGTTAATCAGCCCCAGCATTTT.

The J gene is TRBJ2-7, the V gene TRBV7-9; 7 bases are a match to TRBD1. CDR1 and CDR2 (germline): SEHNR, FQNEAQ (reference sequence). The CDR3 spans 15 residues. The trim removed 5 bases at V and 0 bases at J, leaving 7 bases unmatched. CDR3 in DNA: TGTGCCAGCAGCGTTGGGACAGTAACCTCCTACGAGCAGTACTTC. Translated: CASSVGTVTSYEQYF. Supplemented by reference TRBV7-9 and TRBJ2-7, the full variable domain reads DTGVSQNPRHKITKRGQNVTFRCDPISEHNRLYWYRQTLGQGPEFLTYFQNEAQLEKSRLLSDRFSAERPKGSFSTLEIQRTEQGDSAMYLCASSVGTVTSYEQYFGPGTRLTVT.

The chain carries TRBV10-3 and TRBJ2-1, with 9 positions matching TRBD2. CDR1 is ENHRY and CDR2 is SYGVKD in the germline V gene. CDR3 length equals 14 residues. V gave up 6 bases and J gave up 2 bases; unmatched junction bases: 2. CDR3 nucleotide sequence: TGTGCCATCAGGACTAGCGGTGCCTACAATGAGCAGTTCTTC. Protein sequence: CAIRTSGAYNEQFF.

This rearrangement joins TRBV11-2 to TRBJ1-1, with 7 bases identical to TRBD1. Germline CDR1 SGHAT, CDR2 FQNNGV. V trimming: 5 bases; J trimming: 0 bases; junction bases outside the gene matches: 3. This CDR3 has 14 residues. CDR3 residues: CASSRDRVNTEAFF. The CDR3 region has the DNA TGTGCCAGCAGCCGGGACAGAGTGAACACTGAAGCTTTCTTT.

This clone was seen just once. The V and J genes are TRBV19 and TRBJ2-3; TRBD1 aligns across 9 bases. Germline loops: CDR1 LNHDA, CDR2 SQIVND (reference sequence). V shed 5 bases and J 5 bases; nucleotides not matched to a gene: 5. The CDR3 extends over 14 amino acids. DNA for the CDR3: TGTGCCAGTAGTCAGACAGGGGGGAGAGATACGCAGTATTTT. Its translation is CASSQTGGRDTQYF.

V and J are TRBV13 and TRBJ1-4, with a weak D call TRBD1 (5 bases). This CDR3 is built from 15 residues. V lost 3 bases to trimming and J lost 4 bases, with 12 bases between them. Looked up from germline, CDR1 is PRHDT and CDR2 is FYEKMQ (reference sequence). CDR3 coding DNA: TGTGCCAGCAGCTTTGGTTCACAGGATAATGAAAAACTGTTTTTT. This gives the protein CASSFGSQDNEKLFF.

V usage is TRBV4-1 and J usage is TRBJ2-3; D perhaps matches TRBD2 (6 bases). The ends were cut back, 5 bases at V and 3 bases at J, with 9 bases in the middle. CDR1 is MGHRA, CDR2 YSYEKL, per germline. The CDR3 totals 13 residues. As DNA, the CDR3 is TGCGCCAGCAGCGTGCTAGCGACAGATACGCAGTATTTT. Translating it yields CASSVLATDTQYF.

The chain employs TRBV5-4 and TRBJ2-1, with TRBD1 matching 11 bases. The V gene end was trimmed by 4 bases and the J gene end by 4 bases; junction bases not matched to a gene: 4. Germline V CDR1 and CDR2: SGHNT, YYREEE (reference sequence). The CDR3 has 15 amino acids. The CDR3 DNA follows: TGTGCCAGCAGCCCCGGGACAGGGGGTTACAATGAGCAGTTCTTC. Translated, it gives CASSPGTGGYNEQFF.

The rearrangement uses TRBV11-2 and TRBJ2-4, with 10 bases matching TRBD1. The CDR3 runs 18 residues. CDR1 and CDR2 (germline): SGHAT, FQNNGV. V was clipped by 0 bases and J by 4 bases; unmatched bases: 9. In DNA form, the CDR3 reads TGTGCCAGCAGCTTAGATCCCGGGACAGGGGCCATAAAAAACATTCAGTACTTC. It encodes CASSLDPGTGAIKNIQYF.

The chain carries TRBV7-2 and TRBJ1-2, with 7 bases identical to TRBD1. The CDR3 length is 13 residues. Germline V gives CDR1 SGHTA, CDR2 FQGNSA. V lost 5 bases, J lost 4 bases, and 4 bases stayed unmatched. The chain's CDR3 is CASSRDSIYGYTF. CDR3 nucleotides: TGTGCCAGCAGCCGGGACAGCATCTATGGCTACACCTTC.

The chain carries TRBV6-5 and TRBJ1-2; D may be TRBD1 (6 bases). The germline gives CDR1 MNHEY, CDR2 SVGAGI. The CDR3 sequence is 13 residues long. V lost 8 bases to trimming and J lost 4 bases, with 14 bases between them. CDR3 amino acids: CASGQGQSYGYTF. The CDR3 region has the DNA TGTGCCAGCGGCCAAGGACAGAGCTATGGCTACACCTTC.

The CDR3: CASSLGRSNYGYTF. CDR3 sequence (DNA): TGTGCCAGCAGCTTGGGTCGGAGTAACTATGGCTACACCTTC. V gene TRBV5-6 combines with J gene TRBJ1-2; D gene uncertain. The CDR3 extends over 14 amino acids. Germline CDR1 reads SGHDT; CDR2 reads YYEEEE. V was pared by 0 bases and J by 1 base, with 7 bases between. Looking up the rest from reference TRBV5-6 and TRBJ1-2 gives the full variable domain: DAGVTQSPTHLIKTRGQQVTLRCSPKSGHDTVSWYQQALGQGPQFIFQYYEEEERQRGNFPDRFSGHQFPNYSSELNVNALLLGDSALYLCASSLGRSNYGYTFGSGTRLTVV.

This chain uses TRBV19 with TRBJ2-1; possible D gene TRBD1, 5 bases. Between the trimmed V and J ends, which lost 3 bases and 3 bases, there was a span of 12 bases. The CDR3 contains 15 residues. The germline CDR1 and CDR2 sequences are LNHDA and SQIVND (reference sequence). The CDR3 sequence is CASSISNRLYNEQFF. The DNA of the CDR3 is TGTGCCAGTAGTATTAGTAACAGGCTCTACAATGAGCAGTTCTTC.

V gene TRBV5-4 combines with J gene TRBJ2-3, with 13 positions matching TRBD2. After removal of 4 bases from V and 3 bases from J, the junction contained 8 bases not matched to a gene. Germline V gene data show CDR1 as SGHNT and CDR2 as YYREEE (reference sequence). The CDR3 covers 17 residues. The CDR3 spells CASSPTEGLAGTDTQYF. CDR3 sequence (DNA): TGTGCCAGCAGCCCGACGGAGGGACTAGCGGGAACAGATACGCAGTATTTT.

The V and J genes are TRBV11-2 and TRBJ2-7; 8 positions agree with TRBD2. The V gene's germline CDR1 is SGHAT and CDR2 FQNNGV. Unmatched junction bases numbered 8, after V lost 4 bases and J lost 6 bases. The CDR3 spans 14 residues. The CDR3 sequence: CASSSAGEKVEQYF. The CDR3 nucleotides are TGTGCCAGCAGCTCAGCGGGAGAGAAGGTCGAGCAGTACTTC.

The J gene is TRBJ2-2, the V gene TRBV27, with a weak D call TRBD2 (6 bases). With 5 bases removed from V and 2 bases from J, the gap between germline ends came to 18 bases. The CDR3 spans 17 residues. From germline, CDR1 is MNHEY and CDR2 SMNVEV (reference sequence). CDR3 amino acids: CASSPIRDLVNTGELFF. CDR3 DNA sequence: TGTGCCAGCAGTCCGATCCGGGACTTAGTTAACACCGGGGAGCTGTTTTTT.

CDR3 in amino acids: CASSTGQGMQPQHF. The CDR3 DNA reads TGTGCCAGCAGCACCGGACAGGGAATGCAGCCCCAGCATTTT. The V and J genes are TRBV7-2 and TRBJ1-5, with 8 bases lining up with TRBD1. The trim removed 5 bases at V and 7 bases at J, leaving 7 bases unmatched. This CDR3 region has 14 residues. Germline CDR1 is SGHTA and CDR2 is FQGNSA.

J is TRBJ1-1 and V is TRBV10-3; the match to TRBD1 covers 7 bases. The CDR3 consists of 15 residues. The V and J ends lost 3 bases and 2 bases, in that order; junction bases with no gene match: 6. CDR1 and CDR2 (germline): ENHRY, SYGVKD. Here the CDR3 reads CAISDLTGLNTEAFF. The CDR3 DNA is TGTGCCATCAGTGACCTGACAGGGTTAAACACTGAAGCTTTCTTT.

The genes are TRBV27 and TRBJ2-2, with D perhaps TRBD1 (5 bases). V shed 7 bases and J shed 0 bases, with 9 bases lying between them. Germline values: CDR1 MNHEY, CDR2 SMNVEV (reference sequence). The CDR3 totals 14 residues. CDR3 DNA: TGTGCCAGCACTTGGGGCACGAACACCGGGGAGCTGTTTTTT. Translation gives CASTWGTNTGELFF.

The chain has TRBV6-5 and TRBJ2-2; D might be TRBD2 (5 bases). V was clipped by 2 bases and J by 4 bases, with 8 bases between them. Germline assignment: CDR1 MNHEY and CDR2 SVGAGI. The CDR3 length is 14 residues. The CDR3 loop reads CASSYRGSTGELFF. CDR3 bases: TGTGCCAGCAGTTACAGAGGGAGCACCGGGGAGCTGTTTTTT.